This T cell receptor beta chain comes out of a study of blood T cell repertoires in COVID-19. Study context: Acute-phase and convalescent COVID-19 samples originated in the United States, Italy and Spain. PBMCs, B-cell-depleted T cells, or T cells provided the cDNA or gDNA that made up the material.

Germline CDR1 and CDR2: GTSNPN and SVGIG (reference sequence). The CDR3 contains 15 residues. V was cut by 2 bases and J by 8 bases, with 19 bases left in between. Per the authors' pipeline: Reference gene primer amplification gave nucleated cell count estimates. The assay was immunoSEQ multiplex PCR, and TCRdb's table has in-frame clones only and misses some. Clone size and V and J calls were adopted from that table, with D and trimming inferred from the DNA. The sample has about 200,000 clones; about 77% are singletons. This clone was detected once. The clonotype originates from an elderly woman with active or convalescent COVID-19. V and J are TRBV30 and TRBJ2-4; unclear D gene. The specimen sequenced was peripheral blood. The DNA for the CDR3 is TGTGCCTGGAGTCCCCTCGTACGACGTGCGGACATTCAGTACTTC. It encodes CAWSPLVRRADIQYF.